Presented here are 23 T cell receptor beta chains from one specimen sequenced in a study of T cell clones after liver transplantation. Some clones are missing from TCRdb's copy, which holds only in-frame ones; the method was immunoSEQ multiplex PCR. The sample yields more than 65,000 clones, 80% seen once. The sequenced sample was CD4+ T cells from blood, obtained 12 months after liver transplant. The origin of the receptors is a human patient who received a liver transplant. Among the T cells, some may be from the graft donor.

This clone came up a few times. V gene TRBV4-3 combines with J gene TRBJ2-3; a weak D match, TRBD2 (5 bases). The V gene's germline CDR1 is LGHNA and CDR2 YSLEER. The V end was cut by 2 bases, the J end by 4 bases, with 13 bases between. The CDR3 length is 15 residues. The CDR3 spells CASSQRGSGSDTQYF. As DNA, the CDR3 is TGCGCCAGCAGCCAACGGGGTTCTGGGTCAGATACGCAGTATTTT.

J is TRBJ2-7 and V is TRBV6-1, with a tentative D call TRBD1 (5 bases). The germline V and J ends were trimmed by 7 bases and 6 bases, with 22 bases remaining between them. CDR1 is MNHNS, CDR2 SASEGT, per germline. This CDR3 is built from 15 residues. CDR3 bases: TGTGCCAGCAAATCCCTGGACGCAGGGCCCTCCGAGCAGTACTTC. Translation: CASKSLDAGPSEQYF.

The V call is TRBV6-1, the J call TRBJ1-3; D remains ambiguous. CDR3 length: 13 amino acids. V gave up 4 bases and J gave up 0 bases, with 4 bases separating them. The germline V gene has CDR1 MNHNS and CDR2 SASEGT. Here the CDR3 DNA reads TGTGCCAGCAGTGTTAACTCTGGAAACACCATATATTTT. This sequence encodes CASSVNSGNTIYF.

This clone was seen only once. The rearrangement joins TRBV9 to TRBJ1-2, with D possibly matching TRBD1 (6 bases). CDR1 and CDR2 (germline): SGDLS, YYNGEE. The CDR3 contains 15 residues. Trimming stripped 4 bases from V and 3 bases from J, with 16 bases between. The CDR3 DNA reads TGTGCCAGCAGCCCGAACAGGGCTGGCGACTATGGCTACACCTTC. It encodes CASSPNRAGDYGYTF.

The chain carries TRBV4-1 and TRBJ2-3, with D possibly matching TRBD1 (5 bases). CDR1 is MGHRA and CDR2 is YSYEKL in the germline V gene. The germline V and J ends were trimmed by 3 bases and 1 base, with 5 bases remaining between them. The CDR3 runs to 13 residues. In nucleotides, the CDR3 is TGCGCCAGCAGCCAGACAGGCACAGATACGCAGTATTTT. It translates to CASSQTGTDTQYF.

CDR3 sequence: CASIGSGNNNEQFF. In DNA, the CDR3 is TGTGCCAGCATAGGAAGCGGGAATAACAATGAGCAGTTCTTC. The chain employs TRBV2 and TRBJ2-1; 7 bases map to TRBD2. J lost 5 bases, V lost 7 bases, and 8 bases had no gene match. Per germline, CDR1 SNHLY and CDR2 FYNNEI. The CDR3 has 14 amino acids. Using reference TRBV2 and TRBJ2-1 for the parts outside the CDR3, the full variable domain is EPEVTQTPSHQVTQMGQEVILRCVPISNHLYFYWYRQILGQKVEFLVSFYNNEISEKSEIFDDQFSVERPDGSNFTLKIRSTKLEDSAMYFCASIGSGNNNEQFFGPGTRLTVL.

This rearrangement joins TRBV2 to TRBJ2-7, with 7 nucleotides matching TRBD2. V shed 6 bases and J 10 bases; nucleotides not matched to a gene: 12. The CDR3 has 13 residues. CDR1 and CDR2 (germline): SNHLY, FYNNEI. The CDR3 nucleotides are TGTGCCAGCAGGGGGAATCGGGAGGCTTCCCAGTACTTC. Protein sequence: CASRGNREASQYF. Using reference TRBV2 and TRBJ2-7 for the parts outside the CDR3, the full variable domain is EPEVTQTPSHQVTQMGQEVILRCVPISNHLYFYWYRQILGQKVEFLVSFYNNEISEKSEIFDDQFSVERPDGSNFTLKIRSTKLEDSAMYFCASRGNREASQYFGPGTRLTVT.

V gene TRBV28 combines with J gene TRBJ2-1; no clear D gene. V dropped 6 bases and J dropped 15 bases, with 18 bases sitting between them. The germline V gene encodes CDR1 MDHEN and CDR2 SYDVKM. The CDR3 sequence is 12 residues long. For the CDR3, the DNA is TGTGCCAGCAGCCCCCCCCAAATGACCCCGTTCTTC. This codes for CASSPPQMTPFF.

V usage is TRBV5-1 and J usage is TRBJ1-4, with D tentatively TRBD1 (6 bases). Trimming left V 4 bases short and J 3 bases short, with 16 bases between. Germline V lookup: CDR1 SGHRS, CDR2 YFSETQ. CDR3 length: 16 amino acids. The CDR3 region is CASSPDPQGANEKLFF. As DNA, the CDR3 is TGCGCCAGCAGCCCGGATCCACAGGGAGCTAATGAAAAACTGTTTTTT.

This rearrangement joins TRBV30 to TRBJ2-6, with D hard to call. Trimming left V 8 bases short and J 1 base short, with 9 bases between. This CDR3 has 13 amino acids. Germline CDR1 and CDR2: GTSNPN and SVGIG (reference sequence). The CDR3 is CARLISGANVLTF. CDR3 bases: TGTGCCCGGTTAATTTCTGGGGCCAACGTCCTGACTTTC.

In this sample, this clone turned up a few times. The V call is TRBV18, the J call TRBJ1-3, with D maybe TRBD1 (6 bases). This CDR3 is 14 amino acids long. The germline gives CDR1 KGHSH, CDR2 LQKENI. V was cut by 4 bases and J by 5 bases, with 12 bases left in between. The CDR3 reads CASSLQGLRNTIYF. The CDR3 nucleotides are TGTGCCAGCTCACTTCAGGGGCTGCGAAACACCATATATTTT. The whole variable domain, filled in from reference TRBV18 and TRBJ1-3, reads NAGVMQNPRHLVRRRGQEARLRCSPMKGHSHVYWYRQLPEEGLKFMVYLQKENIIDESGMPKERFSAEFPKEGPSILRIQQVVRGDSAAYFCASSLQGLRNTIYFGEGSWLTVV.

The rearrangement uses TRBV19 and TRBJ1-4; 8 nucleotides align to TRBD1. Per germline, CDR1 LNHDA and CDR2 SQIVND (reference sequence). With 5 bases clipped from V and 5 bases from J, the junction kept 7 bases outside the gene matches. The CDR3 totals 15 residues. The CDR3 sequence: CASSPRTGWNEKLFF. In DNA form, the CDR3 reads TGTGCCAGTAGTCCTCGGACAGGGTGGAATGAAAAACTGTTTTTT.

This clone has more than one count but fewer than ten. The rearrangement uses TRBV19 and TRBJ1-2; possible D gene TRBD1, 5 bases. CDR1 is LNHDA and CDR2 is SQIVND in the germline V gene (reference sequence). Trimming removed 4 bases from V and 4 bases from J, with 10 bases in between. CDR3 length: 13 residues. CDR3 protein: CASSRGTAYGYTF. CDR3 bases: TGTGCCAGTAGTAGGGGCACCGCCTATGGCTACACCTTC.

The chain is built from TRBV7-8 and TRBJ1-1; weak D call: TRBD1 (5 bases). The germline CDR1 and CDR2 sequences are SGHVS and FQNEAQ. Trimming removed 4 bases at V and 3 bases at J, with 15 bases between. The CDR3 length is 15 residues. Here the CDR3 reads CASSSPPGADTEAFF. The CDR3 DNA sequence: TGTGCCAGCAGCTCGCCCCCCGGGGCGGACACTGAAGCTTTCTTT.

The J gene is TRBJ2-1, the V gene TRBV5-4; 10 bases map to TRBD2. The CDR3 consists of 15 residues. V dropped 4 bases and J dropped 3; count of bases not matched to a gene: 4. Germline V gives CDR1 SGHNT, CDR2 YYREEE (reference sequence). CDR3: CASSPGLADYNEQFF. The CDR3 DNA reads TGTGCCAGCAGCCCTGGACTAGCGGACTACAATGAGCAGTTCTTC.

As DNA, the CDR3 is TGTGCCAGCAGTTATAGATCAAATGAGCAGTTCTTC. Translation: CASSYRSNEQFF. V usage is TRBV6-1 and J usage is TRBJ2-1; no firm D call. The CDR3 extends over 12 amino acids. Germline V CDR1 and CDR2: MNHNS, SASEGT. V was cut by 5 bases and J by 7 bases, with 9 bases left in between.

J is TRBJ2-2 and V is TRBV28, with 8 bases fitting TRBD1. This CDR3 is built from 14 residues. Germline loops: CDR1 MDHEN, CDR2 SYDVKM. Germline trimming cut 9 bases from V and 2 bases from J; bases unmatched to any gene: 5. CDR3 in amino acids: CASRTGYNTGELFF. The CDR3 nucleotides read TGTGCCAGTCGGACAGGGTACAACACCGGGGAGCTGTTTTTT.

CDR3 sequence reads: CASSYSPYSYEQYF. Here the CDR3 DNA reads TGTGCCAGCAGTTACTCGCCGTACTCCTACGAGCAGTACTTC. The chain employs TRBV6-5 and TRBJ2-7, with D unresolved. Per germline, CDR1 MNHEY and CDR2 SVGAGI. V shed 0 bases and J shed 0 bases, with 6 bases lying between them. The CDR3 has 14 residues.

The rearrangement joins TRBV28 to TRBJ1-2; D gene ambiguous. This CDR3 has 16 residues. Per germline, CDR1 MDHEN and CDR2 SYDVKM. V was pared by 1 base and J by 4 bases, with 16 bases between. This CDR3 reads CASSLLWQVRGYGYTF. In DNA, the CDR3 is TGTGCCAGCAGTTTATTGTGGCAGGTCCGGGGCTATGGCTACACCTTC.

This clone was observed a handful of times. The rearrangement links TRBV6-6 to TRBJ1-1, with a possible D match to TRBD1 (5 bases). Trimming cost V 3 bases and J 3 bases, with 14 bases left between them. Germline V gene lookup returns CDR1 MNHNY and CDR2 SVGAGI (reference sequence). The CDR3 length is 15 residues. The CDR3 spells CASSYQGTSDTEAFF. In DNA form, the CDR3 reads TGTGCCAGCAGTTATCAGGGTACGAGCGACACTGAAGCTTTCTTT.

V and J are TRBV11-2 and TRBJ1-5; no firm D call. The V gene's germline CDR1 is SGHAT and CDR2 FQNNGV. V shed 2 bases and J shed 3 bases, with 5 bases lying between them. The CDR3 loop spans 13 amino acids. The CDR3, as DNA: TGTGCCAGCAGCTTACGGCTCAATCAGCCCCAGCATTTT. Protein sequence: CASSLRLNQPQHF. Full variable domain (rest looked up from reference TRBV11-2 and TRBJ1-5): EAGVAQSPRYKIIEKRQSVAFWCNPISGHATLYWYQQILGQGPKLLIQFQNNGVVDDSQLPKDRFSAERLKGVDSTLKIQPAKLEDSAVYLCASSLRLNQPQHFGDGTRLSIL.

This clone was counted once. The chain uses TRBV2 and TRBJ1-1; D unresolved. CDR1 and CDR2 (germline): SNHLY, FYNNEI. The CDR3 has 17 amino acids. Trimming took 2 bases from V and 4 from J, leaving 20 bases between them. The CDR3, as DNA: TGTGCCAGCAGTGAACTACAAACGGGAGTCGGGAGCACTGAAGCTTTCTTT. Protein product: CASSELQTGVGSTEAFF.

This clone was picked up one time. This chain joins TRBV5-4 and TRBJ2-5, with 11 bases matching TRBD1. V was pared by 4 bases and J by 5 bases, with 4 bases of the junction left unmatched. Germline CDR1 is SGHNT and CDR2 is YYREEE (reference sequence). The CDR3 totals 14 residues. As DNA, the CDR3 is TGTGCCAGCAGCCGGACAGGGGGCGGGGAGACCCAGTACTTC. Protein product: CASSRTGGGETQYF.